The 22 T cell receptor beta chains below were found in one sample sequenced in a study of T cells after yellow fever vaccination. Each CDR3 protein gets one entry after TCRdb re-called the 5' RACE reads with MiXCR. The table lists nearly 350,000 distinct CDR3 sequences, less than 9.5% of them singletons. The sample was PBMCs, taken roughly 45 days after the first yellow fever vaccination. The receptor set was obtained from a man between 18 and 29 years old who received the YFV17D yellow fever vaccine.

This clonotype appeared a few times. V is TRBV4-1 and J is TRBJ1-2, with D perhaps matching TRBD1 (6 bases). Looked up from germline, CDR1 is MGHRA and CDR2 is YSYEKL. This CDR3 is built from 16 residues. Deletions cut 3 bases from V and 4 bases from J, with 18 bases between. DNA of the CDR3: TGCGCCAGCAGCCAGGTTTTGGGGGGGCGAGTCTATGGCTACACCTTC. Translating gives CASSQVLGGRVYGYTF.

CDR3 sequence reads: CASSIPNRPNNQPQHF. The CDR3 nucleotides are TGTGCCAGCAGCATCCCAAACCGGCCGAACAATCAGCCCCAGCATTTT. The rearrangement uses TRBV21-1 and TRBJ1-5. TRBV21-1 is designated a pseudogene. The CDR3 sequence is 16 residues long.

Notes on this clonotype: This sequence may be a read error, since a much larger clone differs from it by one base. The V call is TRBV5-1, the J call TRBJ2-5; 8 bases align to TRBD1. Looked up from germline, CDR1 is SGHRS and CDR2 is YFSETQ. The CDR3 loop spans 16 amino acids. V dropped 0 bases and J dropped 5; count of bases not matched to a gene: 9. DNA for the CDR3: TGCGCCAGCAGCTTGGCTGGCCAGGGGGCCAGTGAGACCCAGTACTTC. It encodes CASSLAGQGASETQYF.

This clonotype was picked up a small number of times. The chain links TRBV7-2 to TRBJ2-3; weak D call: TRBD1 (6 bases). The CDR3 spans 14 residues. Trimming took off 1 base at V and 4 bases at J, with 9 bases between the two ends. Germline assignment: CDR1 SGHTA and CDR2 FQGNSA. The CDR3 loop reads CASSLGGRSDTQYF. As DNA, the CDR3 is TGTGCCAGCAGCTTAGGGGGGCGTTCAGATACGCAGTATTTT.

The gene calls are TRBV7-2 and TRBJ2-3; no definite D call. Germline CDR1 is SGHTA and CDR2 is FQGNSA. This CDR3 region has 13 residues. V was trimmed by 6 bases and J by 4 bases, leaving 11 bases between them. The CDR3 nucleotides are TGTGCCAGCAGTCCCAGCTACGCAGATACGCAGTATTTT. Translation gives CASSPSYADTQYF.

This clonotype was found a few times. This chain joins TRBV5-4 and TRBJ1-2, with D possibly matching TRBD1 (6 bases). Germline values: CDR1 SGHNT, CDR2 YYREEE (reference sequence). CDR3 length: 15 amino acids. V was pared by 0 bases and J by 2 bases, with 11 bases between. Here the CDR3 DNA reads TGTGCCAGCAGCTTGGGGGGGGGCCTAAACTATGGCTACACCTTC. Translated, it gives CASSLGGGLNYGYTF.

This chain links TRBV5-1 with TRBJ2-1, with D perhaps matching TRBD1 (5 bases). CDR1 is SGHRS and CDR2 is YFSETQ in the germline V gene. Trimming shortened V by 4 bases and J by 6 bases, and 11 bases separated the two germline ends. CDR3 length equals 13 residues. The CDR3 DNA follows: TGCGCCAGCAGCGACAGACTCGGCAATGAGCAGTTCTTC. Encoded protein: CASSDRLGNEQFF.

This clonotype was counted many times. The chain has TRBV7-6 and TRBJ2-5; D is perhaps TRBD2 (7 bases). Trimming removed 2 bases at V and 3 bases at J, with 16 bases between. Germline CDR1 and CDR2: SGHVS and FNYEAQ. The CDR3 is 16 amino acids. CDR3: CASSLTGGRGKETQYF. The CDR3 DNA sequence: TGTGCCAGCAGCTTAACGGGGGGCCGAGGGAAAGAGACCCAGTACTTC.

A few counts support this clonotype. This chain connects TRBV5-4 to TRBJ1-2; weak D call: TRBD1 (5 bases). Germline CDR1 is SGHNT and CDR2 is YYREEE (reference sequence). This CDR3 is built from 14 residues. The germline V and J ends were trimmed by 3 bases and 8 bases, with 17 bases remaining between them. The CDR3 DNA sequence: TGTGCCAGCAGCTCCACCGGGGGGGGGTACGGCTACACCTTC. Its translation is CASSSTGGGYGYTF.

V is TRBV5-6 and J is TRBJ2-7; D gene ambiguous. The V end was cut by 3 bases, the J end by 6 bases, with 13 bases between. This CDR3 has 13 residues. The germline V gene encodes CDR1 SGHDT and CDR2 YYEEEE. This CDR3 is CASSSSPSTEQYF. CDR3 nucleotide sequence: TGTGCCAGCAGCTCTTCCCCCAGCACCGAGCAGTACTTC.

The rearrangement uses TRBV24-1 and TRBJ2-2; TRBD1 aligns across 8 bases. V shed 9 bases, J shed 4 bases, and the junction held 3 bases outside the gene matches. The V gene's germline CDR1 is KGHDR and CDR2 SFDVKD. The CDR3 consists of 13 residues. CDR3 sequence: CATGQGTTGELFF. The CDR3 coding sequence is TGTGCCACCGGACAGGGAACCACCGGGGAGCTGTTTTTT.

The table lists this clonotype with a few counts. The genes are TRBV19 and TRBJ2-5; possibly TRBD2 for D (6 bases). The CDR3 consists of 16 residues. The germline V gene has CDR1 LNHDA and CDR2 SQIVND (reference sequence). Between the trimmed V and J ends, which lost 5 bases and 4 bases, there was a span of 20 bases. This CDR3 reads CASSELAGGALETQYF. The CDR3 DNA reads as TGTGCCAGTAGTGAACTAGCCGGCGGGGCACTAGAGACCCAGTACTTC.

This clonotype was recorded a few times. The chain uses TRBV5-1 and TRBJ1-2, with 7 bases fitting TRBD1. Losses at the gene ends were 4 bases for V and 6 bases for J; bases not matched to a gene: 9. Germline-derived CDR1 and CDR2 are SGHRS and YFSETQ. This CDR3 has 14 amino acids. This CDR3 reads CASSLTPGGDGYTF. CDR3 DNA: TGCGCCAGCAGCCTTACGCCAGGGGGTGATGGCTACACCTTC. Drawing the rest from reference TRBV5-1 and TRBJ1-2, the complete variable domain is KAGVTQTPRYLIKTRGQQVTLSCSPISGHRSVSWYQQTPGQGLQFLFEYFSETQRNKGNFPGRFSGRQFSNSRSEMNVSTLELGDSALYLCASSLTPGGDGYTFGSGTRLTVV.

Details on this clonotype: An end of the junction differs from the germline gene, which may be a read error. The chain recombines TRBV18 with TRBJ1-5, with D unclear. The germline CDR1 and CDR2 sequences are KGHSH and LQKENI. The CDR3 extends over 12 amino acids. For the CDR3, the DNA is TGTGCCATCTCACTTAGCAATCAGCCCCAGCATTTT. This sequence encodes CAISLSNQPQHF.

In this sample, this clonotype turned up a few times. V gene TRBV7-8 combines with J gene TRBJ2-2; no reliable D call. The CDR3 contains 13 residues. Trimming took 2 bases from V and 7 from J, leaving 8 bases between them. From germline, CDR1 is SGHVS and CDR2 FQNEAQ. CDR3 protein: CASSLIRSGELFF. The CDR3, as DNA: TGTGCCAGCAGCTTAATCCGTAGCGGGGAGCTGTTTTTT.

This clonotype was seen a handful of times. The rearrangement joins TRBV12-3 or TRBV12-4 to TRBJ2-3; TRBD2 aligns across 12 bases. This CDR3 region has 17 residues. V shed 1 base, J shed 3 bases, and the junction held 5 bases outside the gene matches. CDR3 in DNA: TGTGCCAGCAGTTTAGTCGGACTAGCGGGGAGTACAGATACGCAGTATTTT. Its protein product is CASSLVGLAGSTDTQYF.

This clonotype showed up just a few times. The rearrangement uses TRBV6-1 and TRBJ2-7; TRBD1 is a possible D gene (6 bases). The V gene lost 2 bases and the J gene lost 6 bases, with 23 bases spanning the gap. This CDR3 has 17 amino acids. Germline CDR1 and CDR2: MNHNS and SASEGT. CDR3 loop: CASSEFGVNAGVSEQYV. CDR3 nucleotides: TGTGCCAGCAGTGAATTCGGGGTAAACGCAGGGGTTAGCGAGCAGTACGTC.

This clonotype appeared a few times. This chain links TRBV20-1 with TRBJ2-5, with 9 nucleotides matching TRBD2. Per the germline V gene, CDR1 is DFQATT and CDR2 is SNEGSKA (reference sequence). CDR3 length: 13 residues. The J segment lost 7 bases and the V segment lost 3 bases, leaving 6 bases of the junction unmatched. The CDR3 coding sequence is TGCAGTGCTAGGCGCGGGGGGGCCGGGACCCAGTACTTC. Its translation: CSARRGGAGTQYF.

V gene TRBV12-3 or TRBV12-4 combines with J gene TRBJ1-5; TRBD1 matches 8 bases. V was pared by 4 bases and J by 2 bases, with 7 bases of the junction left unmatched. The CDR3 has 16 amino acids. The CDR3 is CASSSRTGLGNQPQHF. The CDR3 DNA reads TGTGCCAGCAGTTCACGGACAGGGTTGGGCAATCAGCCCCAGCATTTT.

The CDR3 nucleotides read TGTGCCAGCGAGGCCCCGAACACCGGGGAGCTGTTTTTT. Amino acids: CASEAPNTGELFF. The chain couples TRBV5-5 to TRBJ2-2; D remains ambiguous. Germline CDR1 reads SGHKS; CDR2 reads YYEKEE (reference sequence). The CDR3 is 13 amino acids. V was clipped by 7 bases and J by 0 bases, with 7 bases between them.

This rearrangement joins TRBV27 to TRBJ2-1; 8 bases fit TRBD1. The J segment lost 10 bases and the V segment lost 6 bases, leaving 14 bases of the junction unmatched. This CDR3 has 15 residues. Looked up from germline, CDR1 is MNHEY and CDR2 is SMNVEV (reference sequence). CDR3 region: CASRLGTGTLHEQFF. CDR3 sequence (DNA): TGTGCCAGCAGGCTGGGGACAGGAACCCTACACGAGCAGTTCTTC.

This clonotype came up a few times. Here the CDR3 DNA reads TGTGCCAGCAGCTTGGGGACAGGGGCGACTATGGAGTCGCGCACAGATACGCAGTATTTT. Protein sequence: CASSLGTGATMESRTDTQYF. The chain links TRBV11-2 to TRBJ2-3, with 10 bases aligning to TRBD1. V lost 3 bases and J lost 1; bases outside the gene matches: 16. The CDR3 has 20 amino acids. The V gene's germline CDR1 is SGHAT and CDR2 FQNNGV.